The 30 T cell receptor beta chains below come from one sample, sequenced in a study of shared clonotypes between healthy human individuals. The assay was immunoSEQ multiplex PCR, and TCRdb's table has in-frame clones only and misses some. The sample includes 2 million to 2.5 million clones, around 95% seen only once; the top ten take 0.1% to 0.15%. Sequenced sample: naive CD4+ T cells sorted from blood. The sample's subset: CD45RA+ positively selected. Receptor source: a man aged 18-30 years in good health.

Notes on this clone: The same CDR3 is also encoded by other DNA sequences in this sample. The rearrangement links TRBV30 to TRBJ2-7; D possibly matches TRBD1 or TRBD2 (5 bases each). V was cut by 0 bases and J by 1 base, with 13 bases left in between. CDR3 length: 15 residues. The germline V gene encodes CDR1 GTSNPN and CDR2 SVGIG (reference sequence). The CDR3 protein is CAWSVGTSGSYEQYF. In nucleotides, the CDR3 is TGTGCCTGGAGTGTCGGGACCAGCGGTTCCTACGAGCAGTACTTC.

This clone was counted a few times. At the DNA level, this CDR3 is encoded by other sequences in the same sample as well. The chain combines TRBV6-5 with TRBJ2-7; no clear D. Germline assignment: CDR1 MNHEY and CDR2 SVGAGI. Trimming pared 6 bases from V and 2 bases from J, leaving 11 bases between. The CDR3 sequence is 13 residues long. DNA for the CDR3: TGTGCCAGCAGCTACGTTCGGGCCTACGAGCAGTACTTC. It translates to CASSYVRAYEQYF.

The genes are TRBV6-1 and TRBJ2-3; the D is unclear. CDR3 size: 12 residues. V was shortened by 7 bases and J by 0 bases, with 5 bases between the two germline ends. Germline V gives CDR1 MNHNS, CDR2 SASEGT. The CDR3 nucleotides read TGTGCCAGCAAGCGCAGCACAGATACGCAGTATTTT. Protein: CASKRSTDTQYF.

This clone is a singleton in its sample. The J gene is TRBJ2-5, the V gene TRBV14; 8 nucleotides line up with TRBD2. The V gene's germline CDR1 is SGHDN and CDR2 FVKESK. V lost 4 bases and J lost 5; bases outside the gene matches: 9. This CDR3 region has 15 residues. The chain's CDR3 is CASSPREGLRETQYF. Here the CDR3 DNA reads TGTGCCAGCAGCCCCCGGGAGGGCCTGAGGGAGACCCAGTACTTC.

The chain is built from TRBV4-1 and TRBJ1-2; 9 nucleotides agree with TRBD1. The V gene end was trimmed by 4 bases and the J gene end by 2 bases; junction bases not matched to a gene: 5. The CDR3 loop spans 15 amino acids. Germline CDR1 is MGHRA and CDR2 is YSYEKL. The CDR3 region has the DNA TGCGCCAGCAGCCCTGGACAGGGGATGAACTATGGCTACACCTTC. Translated, it gives CASSPGQGMNYGYTF.

V usage is TRBV29-1 and J usage is TRBJ1-2; D is perhaps TRBD1 (5 bases). The germline V gene has CDR1 SQVTM and CDR2 ANQGSEA. V was pared by 3 bases and J by 4 bases, with 12 bases between. The CDR3 covers 13 residues. This CDR3 is CSVEPGGGYGYTF. For the CDR3, the DNA is TGCAGCGTTGAGCCCGGGGGTGGCTATGGCTACACCTTC.

V is TRBV6-6 and J is TRBJ1-2; no reliable D call. CDR3 size: 15 residues. Germline values: CDR1 MNHNY, CDR2 SVGAGI (reference sequence). Trimming took off 6 bases at V and 0 bases at J, with 14 bases between the two ends. The CDR3 nucleotides are TGTGCCAGCAGCCAACCAGGTGTTGCTAACTATGGCTACACCTTC. This sequence encodes CASSQPGVANYGYTF.

The chain links TRBV5-8 to TRBJ2-1; TRBD1 aligns across 9 bases. CDR1 is SGHTS and CDR2 is YDEGEE in the germline V gene. V shed 4 bases and J 8 bases; nucleotides not matched to a gene: 7. The CDR3 is made up of 14 amino acids. In DNA, the CDR3 is TGTGCCAGCAGCCGGGACAGGGTATTCGATGAGCAGTTCTTC. Encoded protein: CASSRDRVFDEQFF. Complete variable domain (other parts from reference TRBV5-8 and TRBJ2-1): EAGVTQSPTHLIKTRGQQATLRCSPISGHTSVYWYQQALGLGLQFLLWYDEGEERNRGNFPPRFSGRQFPNYSSELNVNALELEDSALYLCASSRDRVFDEQFFGPGTRLTVL.

The chain employs TRBV19 and TRBJ2-7; 7 bases map to TRBD1. J gave up 5 bases and V 4 bases, and 8 bases lay outside the gene matches. There are 14 residues in the CDR3. The germline V gene has CDR1 LNHDA and CDR2 SQIVND (reference sequence). The CDR3 nucleotides are TGTGCCAGTAGTACCCAGACAGGGACCCACGAGCAGTACTTC. Translation: CASSTQTGTHEQYF.

The DNA for the CDR3 is TGTGCCAGCTGCTCGGGACAGGGGTACGACGAGCAGTACTTC. This sequence encodes CASCSGQGYDEQYF. The chain has TRBV18 and TRBJ2-7; 10 nucleotides match TRBD1. Trimming cost V 7 bases and J 5 bases; bases outside gene matches: 8. This CDR3 region has 14 residues. Germline lookup yields CDR1 KGHSH and CDR2 LQKENI.

This sequence joins TRBV7-3 and TRBJ2-2; the D is unclear. The CDR3 is 14 residues long. Germline V gene data show CDR1 as SGHTA and CDR2 as FQGTGA. Trimming cost V 6 bases and J 1 base, with 9 bases left between them. The CDR3 loop is CASRSTGNTGELFF. Here the CDR3 DNA reads TGTGCCAGCAGGTCGACTGGGAACACCGGGGAGCTGTTTTTT.

The chain employs TRBV11-2 and TRBJ2-2; D perhaps matches TRBD1 (6 bases). The CDR3 is 15 amino acids. The germline gives CDR1 SGHAT, CDR2 FQNNGV. Trimming removed 2 bases at V and 3 bases at J, with 10 bases between. DNA for the CDR3: TGTGCCAGCAGCTTAAAGAGACAGGACACCGGGGAGCTGTTTTTT. Its translation: CASSLKRQDTGELFF.

The V and J genes are TRBV7-9 and TRBJ1-3, with TRBD1 as a possible D gene (6 bases). There are 15 residues in the CDR3. Trimming took off 0 bases at V and 8 bases at J, with 14 bases between the two ends. CDR1 and CDR2 (germline): SEHNR, FQNEAQ (reference sequence). DNA for the CDR3: TGTGCCAGCAGCTTAGCGTCCGGGGGCGGACACACCATATATTTT. This gives the protein CASSLASGGGHTIYF.

The chain employs TRBV4-1 and TRBJ1-4; TRBD1 might be the D (5 bases). Germline CDR1 reads MGHRA; CDR2 reads YSYEKL. The V end lost 0 bases, the J end lost 5 bases, and 10 bases lay between the germline ends. This CDR3 comprises 15 residues. The CDR3 loop is CASSQEGARNEKLFF. CDR3 DNA sequence: TGCGCCAGCAGCCAAGAAGGGGCCCGGAATGAAAAACTGTTTTTT.

V and J are TRBV5-1 and TRBJ1-4; D gene uncertain. The V end lost 5 bases, the J end lost 0 bases, and 11 bases lay between the germline ends. The germline V gene encodes CDR1 SGHRS and CDR2 YFSETQ. The CDR3 spans 15 residues. The CDR3 nucleotides read TGCGCCAGCAGTCCCCTCACTGCAACTAATGAAAAACTGTTTTTT. Amino acids: CASSPLTATNEKLFF.

CDR3 nucleotides: TGTGCCAGCAGTTTAGGAAGTGGACAGGTTGGGAGAGACGAGCAGTACTTC. It is translated as CASSLGSGQVGRDEQYF. The chain employs TRBV27 and TRBJ2-7; 7 bases match TRBD1. Germline CDR1 MNHEY, CDR2 SMNVEV (reference sequence). The length of the CDR3 is 17 residues. J lost 5 bases, V lost 2 bases, and 15 bases had no gene match.

This chain connects TRBV19 to TRBJ2-7, with 9 bases aligning to TRBD1. Trimming at V came to 4 bases and at J to 6 bases, leaving 10 bases not matched to a gene. Germline CDR1 is LNHDA and CDR2 is SQIVND (reference sequence). The CDR3 runs 15 residues. This CDR3 is CASSRTDRGALEQYF. Written as DNA, the CDR3 is TGTGCCAGTAGTAGGACCGACAGGGGGGCCCTCGAGCAGTACTTC.

About this clone itself: Different DNA sequences within this sample yield the same CDR3. V is TRBV28 and J is TRBJ2-7; D gene ambiguous. The V gene lost 2 bases and the J gene lost 4 bases, with 9 bases spanning the gap. This CDR3 is built from 13 residues. Germline V CDR1 and CDR2: MDHEN, SYDVKM. CDR3 bases: TGTGCCAGCAGTTTAGGCCAGAAATACGAGCAGTACTTC. It is translated as CASSLGQKYEQYF.

The chain uses TRBV5-4 and TRBJ2-1; TRBD2 is a possible D gene (6 bases). Per germline, CDR1 SGHNT and CDR2 YYREEE (reference sequence). The length of the CDR3 is 13 residues. V lost 1 base and J lost 10, with 12 bases in between. CDR3 nucleotides: TGTGCCAGCAGCTTGTTTACTAGCCGAGAGCAGTTCTTC. It codes for CASSLFTSREQFF.

The V call is TRBV27, the J call TRBJ1-1, with D possibly TRBD1 on 5 matching bases. Germline CDR1 and CDR2: MNHEY and SMNVEV (reference sequence). This CDR3 is 12 amino acids long. Deletions cut 8 bases from V and 4 bases from J, with 11 bases between. The CDR3 is CASRRGSTEAFF. The CDR3 DNA is TGTGCCAGCCGGAGGGGTTCCACTGAAGCTTTCTTT.

The chain employs TRBV27 and TRBJ2-7; 9 bases are a match to TRBD1. CDR3 size: 14 residues. With 1 base clipped from V and 6 bases from J, the junction kept 4 bases outside the gene matches. Germline V gene lookup returns CDR1 MNHEY and CDR2 SMNVEV (reference sequence). The CDR3: CASSLLGQGLEQYF. CDR3 sequence (DNA): TGTGCCAGCAGTTTATTGGGACAGGGCCTCGAGCAGTACTTC.

The chain links TRBV5-1 to TRBJ2-1, with a possible D match to TRBD2 (5 bases). The germline CDR1 and CDR2 sequences are SGHRS and YFSETQ. Trimming cost V 0 bases and J 7 bases, with 14 bases left between them. This CDR3 comprises 15 residues. The CDR3, as DNA: TGCGCCAGCAGCTTGGGAGGGCCGGATGAGAATGAGCAGTTCTTC. The encoded protein is CASSLGGPDENEQFF. The entire variable domain, with the rest obtained from reference TRBV5-1 and TRBJ2-1, is as follows: KAGVTQTPRYLIKTRGQQVTLSCSPISGHRSVSWYQQTPGQGLQFLFEYFSETQRNKGNFPGRFSGRQFSNSRSEMNVSTLELGDSALYLCASSLGGPDENEQFFGPGTRLTVL.

Concerning this clone: The sample carries other DNA sequences with the same CDR3. The genes are TRBV2 and TRBJ1-4, with unresolved D. Germline CDR1 SNHLY, CDR2 FYNNEI. The CDR3 runs to 12 residues. Trimming cost V 6 bases and J 5 bases, with 7 bases left between them. This CDR3 reads CASRTGNEKLFF. Here the CDR3 DNA reads TGTGCCAGCAGAACCGGAAATGAAAAACTGTTTTTT.

The rearrangement joins TRBV9 to TRBJ2-7, with 11 bases matching TRBD2. This CDR3 is 15 amino acids long. Germline CDR1 reads SGDLS; CDR2 reads YYNGEE. Trimming cost V 3 bases and J 3 bases; bases outside gene matches: 5. As DNA, the CDR3 is TGTGCCAGCAGCGCAACTAGCGGGGGCGTCTACGAGCAGTACTTC. Amino acids: CASSATSGGVYEQYF.

The V call is TRBV5-6, the J call TRBJ2-7; D unclear. The germline V gene encodes CDR1 SGHDT and CDR2 YYEEEE. This CDR3 region has 11 residues. V was trimmed by 4 bases and J by 5 bases, leaving 7 bases between them. The CDR3, as DNA: TGTGCCAGCAGCGGGATACACGAGCAGTACTTC. Translating it yields CASSGIHEQYF.

With regard to this clone: Other DNA sequences in the sample encode the same CDR3. The gene calls are TRBV5-1 and TRBJ1-1; D is unclear. The CDR3 runs 13 residues. Per the germline V gene, CDR1 is SGHRS and CDR2 is YFSETQ. V was clipped by 2 bases and J by 1 base, with 6 bases between them. The CDR3 is CASSFSGNTEAFF. CDR3 coding DNA: TGCGCCAGCAGCTTCTCTGGGAACACTGAAGCTTTCTTT. Full variable domain (remainder filled in from reference TRBV5-1 and TRBJ1-1): KAGVTQTPRYLIKTRGQQVTLSCSPISGHRSVSWYQQTPGQGLQFLFEYFSETQRNKGNFPGRFSGRQFSNSRSEMNVSTLELGDSALYLCASSFSGNTEAFFGQGTRLTVV.

Written as DNA, the CDR3 is TGTGCCAGTAGGCCCGGGCGGACGTACTATAGCAATCAGCCCCAGCATTTT. Residues: CASRPGRTYYSNQPQHF. The rearrangement uses TRBV19 and TRBJ1-5; D call uncertain. This CDR3 contains 17 residues. Trimming took 6 bases from V and 0 from J, leaving 18 bases between them. Per germline, CDR1 LNHDA and CDR2 SQIVND (reference sequence).

As for this clone: Other DNA sequences of this sample code for an identical CDR3. This chain connects TRBV30 to TRBJ2-7; D gene ambiguous. Germline CDR1 reads GTSNPN; CDR2 reads SVGIG (reference sequence). V was cut by 3 bases and J by 4 bases, with 7 bases left in between. The CDR3 has 11 amino acids. CDR3 bases: TGTGCCTGGAGATCCTCGTACGAGCAGTACTTC. Translated, it gives CAWRSSYEQYF.

In the case of this clone: This specimen includes other DNA sequences encoding the same CDR3. In nucleotides, the CDR3 is TGTGCCTGGAGTGTAGAATATAATCAGCCCCAGCATTTT. Encoded protein: CAWSVEYNQPQHF. The chain couples TRBV30 to TRBJ1-5; D ambiguous. Trimming took 0 bases from V and 4 from J, leaving 7 bases between them. The germline gives CDR1 GTSNPN, CDR2 SVGIG (reference sequence). The CDR3 extends over 13 amino acids.

This chain links TRBV2 with TRBJ1-3, with 9 bases that match TRBD1. V shed 6 bases, J shed 2 bases, and the junction held 5 bases outside the gene matches. CDR1 and CDR2 (germline): SNHLY, FYNNEI. The CDR3 is 15 residues long. The DNA of the CDR3 is TGTGCCAGCAGCGGGACAGGGAAGCCTGGAAACACCATATATTTT. Translated: CASSGTGKPGNTIYF.